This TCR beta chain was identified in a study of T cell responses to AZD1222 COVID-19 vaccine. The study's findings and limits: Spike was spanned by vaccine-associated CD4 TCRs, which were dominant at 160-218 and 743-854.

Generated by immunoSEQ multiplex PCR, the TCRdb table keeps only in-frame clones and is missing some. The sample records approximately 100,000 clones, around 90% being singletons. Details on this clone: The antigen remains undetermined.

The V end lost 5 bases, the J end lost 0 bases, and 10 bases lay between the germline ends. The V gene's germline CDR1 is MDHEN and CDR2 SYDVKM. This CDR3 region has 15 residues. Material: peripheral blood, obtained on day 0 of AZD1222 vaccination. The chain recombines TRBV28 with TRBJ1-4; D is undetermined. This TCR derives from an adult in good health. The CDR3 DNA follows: TGTGCCAGCAGTCCCCCCACTGCAACTAATGAAAAACTGTTTTTT. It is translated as CASSPPTATNEKLFF.